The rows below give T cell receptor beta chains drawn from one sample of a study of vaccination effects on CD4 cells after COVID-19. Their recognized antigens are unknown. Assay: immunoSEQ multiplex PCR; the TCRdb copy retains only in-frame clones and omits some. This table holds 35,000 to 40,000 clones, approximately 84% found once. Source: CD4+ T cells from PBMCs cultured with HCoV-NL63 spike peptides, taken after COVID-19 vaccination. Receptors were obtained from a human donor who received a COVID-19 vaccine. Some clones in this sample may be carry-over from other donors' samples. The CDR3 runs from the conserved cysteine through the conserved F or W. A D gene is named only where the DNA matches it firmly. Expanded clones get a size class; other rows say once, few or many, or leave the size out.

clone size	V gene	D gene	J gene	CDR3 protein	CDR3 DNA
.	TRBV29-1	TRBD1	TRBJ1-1	CSVRGEGAYLNTEAFF	TGCAGCGTCCGCGGGGAGGGGGCTTACCTGAACACTGAAGCTTTCTTT
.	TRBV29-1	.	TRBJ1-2	CSVEWSYGYTF	TGCAGCGTTGAGTGGTCCTATGGCTACACCTTC
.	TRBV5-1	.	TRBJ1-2	CASSSEPRAVGYTF	TGCGCCAGCAGCAGTGAACCCAGGGCTGTCGGCTACACCTTC
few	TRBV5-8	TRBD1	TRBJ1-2	CASTLDRVYGYTF	TGTGCCAGCACCCTCGACAGGGTCTATGGCTACACCTTC
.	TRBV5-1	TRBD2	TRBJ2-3	CASSLDLLAGDRTDTQYF	TGCGCCAGCAGCTTGGATCTACTAGCGGGGGACCGCACAGATACGCAGTATTTT
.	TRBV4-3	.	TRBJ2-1	CASSQDWGGSANYNEQFF	TGCGCCAGCAGCCAAGATTGGGGGGGCTCGGCTAACTACAATGAGCAGTTCTTC
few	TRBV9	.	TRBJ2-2	CASSFAVEGELFF	TGTGCCAGCAGCTTCGCGGTGGAGGGGGAGCTGTTTTTT
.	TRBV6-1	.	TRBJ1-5	CASSEGAMSNQPQHF	TGTGCCAGCAGTGAAGGGGCAATGAGCAATCAGCCCCAGCATTTT
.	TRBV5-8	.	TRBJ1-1	CASSLYGGRGTEAFF	TGTGCCAGCAGCTTGTACGGCGGCCGGGGCACTGAAGCTTTCTTT
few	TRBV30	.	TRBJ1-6	CASQGGSYNSPLHF	TGTGCCTCCCAGGGAGGGTCCTATAATTCACCCCTCCACTTT
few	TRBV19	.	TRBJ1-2	CASSSVPSYGYTF	TGTGCCAGTAGTTCGGTCCCTTCCTATGGCTACACCTTC
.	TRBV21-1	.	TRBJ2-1	CASTEGGGGLAGGPSYNEQFF	TGTGCCAGCACCGAAGGGGGGGGCGGACTAGCGGGGGGACCATCCTACAATGAGCAGTTCTTC
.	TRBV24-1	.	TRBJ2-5	CATSGDRETQYF	TGTGCCACCAGTGGCGACAGGGAGACCCAGTACTTC
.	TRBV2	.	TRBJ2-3	CASSGQGEPDTQYF	TGTGCCAGCAGTGGGCAGGGTGAACCGGATACGCAGTATTTT
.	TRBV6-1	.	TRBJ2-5	CASSEAPGPGQETQYF	TGTGCCAGCAGTGAAGCTCCGGGACCCGGGCAGGAGACCCAGTACTTC
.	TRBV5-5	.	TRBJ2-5	CASSLLWTEETQYF	TGTGCCAGCAGCTTGCTGTGGACAGAAGAGACCCAGTACTTC
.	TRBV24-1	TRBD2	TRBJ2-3	CATSDRAGGTDTQYF	TGTGCCACCAGTGACCGAGCGGGGGGCACAGATACGCAGTATTTT
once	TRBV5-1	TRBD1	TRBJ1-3	CASSLAGTGASGNTIYF	TGCGCCAGCAGCTTGGCCGGGACAGGCGCCTCTGGAAACACCATATATTTT
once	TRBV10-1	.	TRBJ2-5	CASSSGQDLETQYF	TGCGCCAGCAGTAGCGGGCAGGACCTTGAGACCCAGTACTTC
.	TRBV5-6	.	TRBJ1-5	CASSISNQPQHF	TGTGCCAGCAGCATTAGCAATCAGCCCCAGCATTTT
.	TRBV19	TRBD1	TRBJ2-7	CASSKRQGTGLGEQYF	TGTGCCAGTAGTAAAAGACAAGGGACAGGCCTGGGGGAGCAGTACTTC
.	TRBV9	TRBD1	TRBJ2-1	CASSVEGQPSQGQFF	TGTGCCAGCAGCGTAGAGGGACAGCCCTCCCAAGGGCAGTTCTTC
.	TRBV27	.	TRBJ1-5	CASSFGYLQPQHF	TGTGCCAGCAGTTTTGGGTATTTGCAGCCCCAGCATTTT
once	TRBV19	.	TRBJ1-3	CASSIESSSGNTIYF	TGTGCCAGTAGTATAGAGTCTTCCTCTGGAAACACCATATATTTT
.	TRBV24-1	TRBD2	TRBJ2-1	CATSDLAHTSGGADSYNEQFF	TGTGCCACCAGTGACCTAGCCCATACTAGCGGGGGGGCTGATTCCTACAATGAGCAGTTCTTC
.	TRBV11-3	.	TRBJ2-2	CASSRTRPGTGELFF	TGTGCCAGCAGCCGGACCCGCCCGGGCACCGGGGAGCTGTTTTTT
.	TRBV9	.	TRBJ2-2	CASSVGNFEGRVTGELFF	TGTGCCAGCAGCGTAGGAAACTTCGAGGGGCGTGTCACCGGGGAGCTGTTTTTT
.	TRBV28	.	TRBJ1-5	CASNPRAGVNQPQHF	TGTGCCAGCAACCCAAGGGCAGGGGTCAATCAGCCCCAGCATTTT
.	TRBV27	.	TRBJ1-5	CASGDGWGQPQHF	TGTGCCAGCGGCGATGGATGGGGTCAGCCCCAGCATTTT
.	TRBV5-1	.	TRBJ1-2	CASSPSGGLANYGYTF	TGCGCCAGCAGCCCTAGTGGGGGTCTAGCTAACTATGGCTACACCTTC
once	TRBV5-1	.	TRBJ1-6	CASSLVGSSYNSPLHF	TGCGCCAGCAGCTTGGTGGGCAGCTCCTATAATTCACCCCTCCACTTT
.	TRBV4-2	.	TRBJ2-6	CASSDLQGNGANVLTF	TGTGCCAGCAGCGACCTACAGGGAAATGGGGCCAACGTCCTGACTTTC
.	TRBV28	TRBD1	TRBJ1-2	CASSSDRNYGYTF	TGTGCCAGCAGCTCGGACAGGAACTATGGCTACACCTTC
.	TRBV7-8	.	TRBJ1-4	CASSLGLTVTNEKLFF	TGTGCCAGCAGCTTAGGTTTGACAGTCACTAATGAAAAACTGTTTTTT
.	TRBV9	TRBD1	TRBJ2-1	CASSPDRNSYNEQFF	TGTGCCAGCAGCCCGGACAGGAACTCCTACAATGAGCAGTTCTTC
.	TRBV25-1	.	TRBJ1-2	CASSDGDSYGYTF	TGTGCCAGCAGTGACGGAGACAGCTATGGCTACACCTTC
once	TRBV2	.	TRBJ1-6	CASTPRSDLHF	TGTGCCAGCACACCCCGTTCTGACCTCCACTTT
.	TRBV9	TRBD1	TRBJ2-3	CASSLGQGTDTQYF	TGTGCCAGCAGCCTGGGACAGGGCACAGATACGCAGTATTTT
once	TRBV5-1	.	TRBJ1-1	CASSWTGPRGEAFF	TGCGCCAGCAGCTGGACGGGGCCGAGAGGTGAAGCTTTCTTT
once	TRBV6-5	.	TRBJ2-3	CASIKRGTQYF	TGTGCCAGCATTAAAAGGGGCACGCAGTATTTT
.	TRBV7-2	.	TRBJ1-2	CASSLDTNYGYTF	TGTGCCAGCAGCTTAGATACTAACTATGGCTACACCTTC
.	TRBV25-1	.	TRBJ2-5	CASSHPGPQETQYF	TGTGCCAGCAGTCACCCGGGACCTCAAGAGACCCAGTACTTC